The sequence of this T cell receptor (beta chain) was determined in a study of blood T cells in healthy people across ages. Germline CDR1 SGHTA, CDR2 FQGNSA. The CDR3 consists of 15 residues. This clonotype was seen a few times. A second PCR of 7 to 11 cycles used a sample-barcoded 5' primer and a J-beta primer mix. One entry per CDR3 protein, called by TCRdb with MiXCR from the 5' RACE reads. The sample lists about 1,500,000 distinct CDR3 sequences, about 30% occurring once. The sequenced sample was blood. The sequence came from a woman in her twenties or thirties in good health. The chain employs TRBV7-2 and TRBJ2-1; D is uncertain. The J call may be incorrect, as the DNA end agrees better with TRBJ2-7. The CDR3 DNA follows: TGTGCCAGCAGCTTTGGGTCTACCCCGTACAATGAGCAGTACTTC. Amino acid sequence: CASSFGSTPYNEQYF.